The 4 T cell receptor beta chains below come from one sample, sequenced in a study of CD8 T cells in ankylosing spondylitis. TCRdb reanalysed the 5' RACE reads using MiXCR and keeps one entry per CDR3 protein. The top ten hold about 15% of the sample, which has 150,000 to 200,000 distinct CDR3 sequences, 9.5% to 15% seen once. Sample: blood, either unsorted or a sorted T cell fraction (not recorded which). The receptors were gathered from a male donor with ankylosing spondylitis or in good health (not recorded which).

The rearrangement uses TRBV6-5 and TRBJ2-2, with TRBD2 as a possible D gene (7 bases). This CDR3 spans 16 amino acids. Germline lookup yields CDR1 MNHEY and CDR2 SVGAGI. The germline V and J ends were trimmed by 3 bases and 2 bases, with 13 bases remaining between them. DNA of the CDR3: TGTGCCAGCAGTTATGAGGGGGGACTAAACACCGGGGAGCTGTTTTTT. Translation: CASSYEGGLNTGELFF.

This clonotype has only a few counts. The genes are TRBV7-8 and TRBJ2-7; D unclear. In germline, CDR1 is SGHVS, CDR2 FQNEAQ. The germline V and J ends were trimmed by 5 bases and 2 bases, with 10 bases remaining between them. CDR3 length equals 13 residues. The CDR3 DNA reads TGTGCCAGCAGCATTGTCGGCCCCTACGAGCAGTACTTC. Residues: CASSIVGPYEQYF.

The sample holds a few counts of this clonotype. The chain carries TRBV6-5 and TRBJ1-2, with 8 bases lining up with TRBD1. The germline V gene encodes CDR1 MNHEY and CDR2 SVGAGI. This CDR3 region has 15 residues. With 2 bases clipped from V and 4 bases from J, the junction kept 6 bases outside the gene matches. CDR3 sequence: CASSYTGTGLYGYTF. The CDR3 DNA reads TGTGCCAGCAGTTACACTGGGACAGGTCTCTATGGCTACACCTTC.

The rearrangement joins TRBV2 to TRBJ2-1; 7 bases agree with TRBD1. After removal of 8 bases from V and 4 bases from J, the junction contained 5 bases not matched to a gene. The CDR3 consists of 13 residues. Germline-derived CDR1 and CDR2 are SNHLY and FYNNEI. DNA of the CDR3: TGTGCCAGCCGACAGGGTGGGTACAATGAGCAGTTCTTC. It codes for CASRQGGYNEQFF.